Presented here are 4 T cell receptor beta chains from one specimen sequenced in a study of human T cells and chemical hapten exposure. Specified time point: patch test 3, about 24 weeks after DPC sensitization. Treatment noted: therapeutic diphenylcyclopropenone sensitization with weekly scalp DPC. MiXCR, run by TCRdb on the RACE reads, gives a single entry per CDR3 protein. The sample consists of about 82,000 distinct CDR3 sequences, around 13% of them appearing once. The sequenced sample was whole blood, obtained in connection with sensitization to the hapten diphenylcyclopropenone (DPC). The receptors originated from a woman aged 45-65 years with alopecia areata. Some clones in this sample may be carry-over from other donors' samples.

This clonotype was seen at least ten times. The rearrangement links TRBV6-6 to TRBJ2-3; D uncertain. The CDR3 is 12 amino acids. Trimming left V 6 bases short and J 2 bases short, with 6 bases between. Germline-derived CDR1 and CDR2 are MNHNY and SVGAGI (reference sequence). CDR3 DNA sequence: TGTGCCAGCAGGAGCAACACAGATACGCAGTATTTT. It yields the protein CASRSNTDTQYF.

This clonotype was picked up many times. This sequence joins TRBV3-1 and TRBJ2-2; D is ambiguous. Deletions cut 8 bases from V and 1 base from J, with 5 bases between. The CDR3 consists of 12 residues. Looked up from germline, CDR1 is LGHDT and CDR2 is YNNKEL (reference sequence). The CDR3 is CASGWNTGELFF. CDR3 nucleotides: TGTGCCAGCGGGTGGAACACCGGGGAGCTGTTTTTT.

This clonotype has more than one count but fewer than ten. The CDR3 here is CASGASGRAGELFF. In DNA, the CDR3 is TGTGCCAGCGGGGCGAGCGGGAGGGCCGGGGAGCTGTTTTTT. V and J are TRBV3-1 and TRBJ2-2, with 10 bases matching TRBD2. The CDR3 sequence is 14 residues long. The ends lost 8 bases at V and 6 bases at J; junction bases unmatched: 6. The V gene's germline CDR1 is LGHDT and CDR2 YNNKEL (reference sequence).

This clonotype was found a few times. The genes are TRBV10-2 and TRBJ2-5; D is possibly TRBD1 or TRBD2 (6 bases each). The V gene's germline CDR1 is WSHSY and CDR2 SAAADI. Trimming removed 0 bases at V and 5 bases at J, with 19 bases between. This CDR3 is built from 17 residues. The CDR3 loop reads CASSESIWQGRRETQYF. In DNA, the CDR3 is TGCGCCAGCAGTGAGTCGATCTGGCAGGGGAGGCGGGAGACCCAGTACTTC.